The clone carrying this T cell receptor (beta chain) was detected once. The antigen remains unidentified. These data originate in a study of T cells in localized non-small cell lung cancer. General observations from the study: Uninvolved adjacent lung showed peak T cell clonality, exceeding tumor. In adjacent lung, a median roughly 62 of the top 100 tumor clones were found.

Method: immunoSEQ multiplex PCR; TCRdb's copy keeps in-frame clones and lacks some. The data show roughly 16,000 clones, with around 88% seen just once and about 35% held by the top ten. Germline V gene lookup returns CDR1 MNHEY and CDR2 SMNVEV (reference sequence). Trimming stripped 5 bases from V and 4 bases from J, with 26 bases between. The CDR3 runs 19 residues. The clonotype originates from a male donor at least 60 years old with stage III lung adenocarcinoma. The sample was peripheral blood, taken before any cancer treatment. This rearrangement joins TRBV27 to TRBJ2-2; perhaps D is TRBD1 or TRBD2 (5 bases each). The CDR3: CASSPARGRNLAGTGELFF. The CDR3 coding sequence is TGTGCCAGCAGTCCGGCTCGGGGACGTAACCTTGCGGGCACCGGGGAGCTGTTTTTT.